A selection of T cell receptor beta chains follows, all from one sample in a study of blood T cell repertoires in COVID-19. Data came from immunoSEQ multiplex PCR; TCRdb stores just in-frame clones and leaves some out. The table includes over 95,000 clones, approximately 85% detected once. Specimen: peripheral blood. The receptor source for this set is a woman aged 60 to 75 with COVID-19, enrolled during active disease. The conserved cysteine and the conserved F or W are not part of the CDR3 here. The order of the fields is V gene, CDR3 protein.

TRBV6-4	ASSEVGANTGELF
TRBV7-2	ASSLIGNYGYT
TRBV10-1	ASSVGGGNEQF
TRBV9	ASSETAGKQY
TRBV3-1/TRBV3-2	ASSQGPGQGTGANVLT
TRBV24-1	ATTGPGDYGYT
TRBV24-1	ATSRTGGNEQY
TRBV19	ASSSRTGRGEKLF
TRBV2	ASQRQDDYGYT
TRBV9	ASSAGQGGAEAF
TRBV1	TSSQDMTVQMSELF
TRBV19	ASSTSRGGWDGELF
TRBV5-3	ARSTNPTGTGANQPQH
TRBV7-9	ASSLGDRATPTRQY
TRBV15	ATSRDQSGTGELF
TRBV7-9	ASSPDILSGNTIY
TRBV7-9	ASSTRARQGSSGNTIY
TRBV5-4	ASSLGSSGANVLT
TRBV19	ASSMPSGSYEQY
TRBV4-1	ASSPTKGVHYEQY
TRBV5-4	ASSLAGDRGETQY
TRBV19	ASSSQGGTEAF
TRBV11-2	ASSSKLGLLWF
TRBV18	ASSPSTLAGDSYNEQF
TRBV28	ATCRDSFNSPLH
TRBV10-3	AISGTGDLEGAKNIQY
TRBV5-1	ASTYTENTEAF
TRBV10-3	AISPQGDNTEAF
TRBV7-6	ASSLGARGADTQY
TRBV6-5	ASSNRGWAGELF